The clone carrying this TCR beta chain was detected a few times. Its antigen remains unknown. Original handling: Junction-only sequences without quality scores came from ImmunoSEQ, so filtering differed. The repertoire was sequenced with immunoSEQ multiplex PCR; TCRdb's copy has only in-frame clones and lacks some. V and J calls and clone size are copied from that table; D and trimming were computed from the DNA. The profile shows around 690,000 clones, roughly 91% of them singletons. This specimen belongs to a study of shared clonotypes between healthy human individuals. Study results and caveats: Sampling involved blood alone; tissue repertoires likely differ. Among the subsets, naive ones generally showed larger estimated richness than memory ones.

The V end was cut by 7 bases, the J end by 4 bases, with 7 bases between. The CDR3 length is 12 residues. Germline V lookup: CDR1 LNHDA, CDR2 SQIVND (reference sequence). The chain carries TRBV19 and TRBJ2-2; no clear D gene. This TCR was sampled from a young man in good health. Some clones in this sample may be carry-over from other donors' samples. Sequencing was performed on memory CD8+ T cells from PBMCs. Noted subset: CD45RO+ cells pooled with CCR7-negative TemRA cells. CDR3 sequence (DNA): TGTGCCAGTACCTCGTTCACCGGGGAGCTGTTTTTT. The encoded protein is CASTSFTGELFF. The whole variable domain, remainder taken from reference TRBV19 and TRBJ2-2, is DGGITQSPKYLFRKEGQNVTLSCEQNLNHDAMYWYRQDPGQGLRLIYYSQIVNDFQKGDIAEGYSVSREKKESFPLTVTSAQKNPTAFYLCASTSFTGELFFGEGSRLTVL.